The 18 T cell receptor beta chains below come from one sample, sequenced in a study of blood T cell repertoires in COVID-19. Sequencing was performed with immunoSEQ multiplex PCR; in TCRdb, only in-frame clones are kept and a portion is missing. In the table there are 250,000 to 350,000 clones, around 85% of which are singletons. The specimen was peripheral blood. The receptor source for this set is a woman in her forties or fifties with active or convalescent COVID-19.

The chain couples TRBV12-3 or TRBV12-4 to TRBJ2-7; D might be TRBD1 (6 bases). This CDR3 is 13 amino acids long. With 6 bases removed from V and 3 bases from J, the gap between germline ends came to 12 bases. The CDR3 sequence: CASSWDTIYEQYF. The CDR3 nucleotides are TGTGCCAGCAGCTGGGACACAATCTACGAGCAGTACTTC.

This sequence joins TRBV19 and TRBJ1-1; perhaps TRBD1 as D (5 bases). This CDR3 contains 11 residues. Trimming cost V 1 base and J 10 bases, with 7 bases left between them. Germline V gene lookup returns CDR1 LNHDA and CDR2 SQIVND (reference sequence). CDR3: CASSIAGGAFF. Written as DNA, the CDR3 is TGTGCCAGTAGTATAGCGGGGGGAGCTTTCTTT.

To note about this clone: At the DNA level, this CDR3 is encoded by other sequences in the same sample as well. This chain uses TRBV12-3 or TRBV12-4 with TRBJ1-1, with D uncertain. The CDR3 covers 13 residues. V was shortened by 3 bases and J by 2 bases, with 7 bases between the two germline ends. The CDR3 DNA sequence: TGTGCCAGCAGTTTGGCGGCTAACACTGAAGCTTTCTTT. Protein: CASSLAANTEAFF.

The chain carries TRBV9 and TRBJ2-5, with D maybe TRBD2 (5 bases). This CDR3 spans 15 amino acids. The germline V and J ends were trimmed by 0 bases and 5 bases, with 14 bases remaining between them. CDR1 SGDLS and CDR2 YYNGEE come from the germline V gene. The CDR3 DNA reads as TGTGCCAGCAGCGTAGATCACGGGAATGGGGAGACCCAGTACTTC. This encodes CASSVDHGNGETQYF.

A few counts support this clone. The chain employs TRBV3-1 (or the pseudogene TRBV3-2) and TRBJ2-1; the match to TRBD2 covers 12 bases. This CDR3 spans 22 amino acids. The V gene's germline CDR1 is LGHDT and CDR2 YNNKEL (reference sequence). V shed 1 base, J shed 0 bases, and the junction held 16 bases outside the gene matches. The CDR3 DNA reads as TGTGCCAGCAGCCAAGCCGGAACTAGCGGGAGGTACCACTTGAGCTCCTACAATGAGCAGTTCTTC. Protein: CASSQAGTSGRYHLSSYNEQFF.

The J gene is TRBJ1-5, the V gene TRBV7-9; a possible D gene is TRBD1 (6 bases). Per the germline V gene, CDR1 is SEHNR and CDR2 is FQNEAQ (reference sequence). V was trimmed by 3 bases and J by 4 bases, leaving 10 bases between them. CDR3 length: 14 amino acids. The CDR3 region has the DNA TGTGCCAGCAGCTTGGCAGGGGATAATCAGCCCCAGCATTTT. The encoded protein is CASSLAGDNQPQHF.

CDR3 nucleotides: TGTGCCAGCAGTTTATCGTCCAATCAGCCCCAGCATTTT. This encodes CASSLSSNQPQHF. V and J are TRBV12-3 or TRBV12-4 and TRBJ1-5; D remains ambiguous. With 2 bases removed from V and 3 bases from J, the gap between germline ends came to 5 bases. The CDR3 sequence is 13 residues long.

V and J are TRBV7-9 and TRBJ1-4; 7 bases fit TRBD1. Germline assignment: CDR1 SEHNR and CDR2 FQNEAQ (reference sequence). V shed 1 base and J 10 bases; nucleotides not matched to a gene: 6. CDR3 size: 14 residues. This CDR3 reads CASSLGQGETKLFF. In nucleotides, the CDR3 is TGTGCCAGCAGCTTAGGACAGGGTGAGACAAAACTGTTTTTT.

The rearrangement joins TRBV19 to TRBJ1-2; D gene uncertain. This CDR3 spans 12 amino acids. Trimming pared 6 bases from V and 2 bases from J, leaving 7 bases between. In germline, CDR1 is LNHDA, CDR2 SQIVND (reference sequence). CDR3 DNA sequence: TGTGCCAGTAGCAGCGGAAACTATGGCTACACCTTC. Amino acid sequence: CASSSGNYGYTF.

V gene TRBV6-5 combines with J gene TRBJ1-2, with D maybe TRBD1 (5 bases). Trimming left V 5 bases short and J 8 bases short, with 21 bases between. The V gene's germline CDR1 is MNHEY and CDR2 SVGAGI. The CDR3 is 15 amino acids. CDR3 residues: CASSISGLSLGGYTF. The CDR3 nucleotides read TGTGCCAGCAGTATTTCGGGACTCTCCCTCGGAGGCTACACCTTC.

This rearrangement joins TRBV7-2 to TRBJ2-1, with TRBD2 matching 13 bases. Germline V CDR1 and CDR2: SGHTA, FQGNSA. The J segment lost 8 bases and the V segment lost 3 bases, leaving 13 bases of the junction unmatched. This CDR3 contains 18 residues. Here the CDR3 DNA reads TGTGCCAGCAGCTTTATTGCGGGTGGACTAGCGGGAGAAGATGAGCAGTTCTTC. Encoded protein: CASSFIAGGLAGEDEQFF.

The chain has TRBV2 and TRBJ1-6, with D uncertain. The V end was cut by 7 bases, the J end by 0 bases, with 10 bases between. The CDR3 runs 15 residues. Looked up from germline, CDR1 is SNHLY and CDR2 is FYNNEI. CDR3 amino acids: CASKSESSYNSPLHF. For the CDR3, the DNA is TGTGCCAGCAAGAGTGAGAGCTCCTATAATTCACCCCTCCACTTT.

With respect to this clone: This specimen includes other DNA sequences encoding the same CDR3. This rearrangement joins TRBV6-5 to TRBJ2-1; 11 nucleotides align to TRBD1. Losses at the gene ends were 0 bases for V and 7 bases for J; bases not matched to a gene: 2. The V gene's germline CDR1 is MNHEY and CDR2 SVGAGI. The CDR3 has 15 amino acids. The CDR3 DNA reads as TGTGCCAGCAGTTACTCGGGGACAGGGGGAAATGAGCAGTTCTTC. It is translated as CASSYSGTGGNEQFF.

The chain is built from TRBV5-1 and TRBJ2-1; maybe TRBD2 (6 bases). V lost 0 bases and J lost 5, with 9 bases in between. The CDR3 runs to 14 residues. Germline-derived CDR1 and CDR2 are SGHRS and YFSETQ. CDR3 DNA: TGCGCCAGCAGCTTGGATCTAGCGCACAATGAGCAGTTCTTC. As protein: CASSLDLAHNEQFF.

V usage is TRBV11-2 and J usage is TRBJ2-7; 12 bases are a match to TRBD2. The length of the CDR3 is 15 residues. The germline gives CDR1 SGHAT, CDR2 FQNNGV. The junction had 8 bases not matched to a gene; V was cut back by 5 bases and J by 6 bases. The CDR3 region has the DNA TGTGCCAGCAGCCGCACTAGCGGGAGGTTCGGCGAGCAGTACTTC. The encoded protein is CASSRTSGRFGEQYF.

The rearrangement joins TRBV28 to TRBJ1-2, with D uncertain. This CDR3 has 12 residues. The V end was cut by 5 bases, the J end by 7 bases, with 11 bases between. Looked up from germline, CDR1 is MDHEN and CDR2 is SYDVKM. This CDR3 reads CASSPQRSGYTF. The DNA for the CDR3 is TGTGCCAGCAGTCCCCAGCGGAGTGGCTACACCTTC.

The V gene is TRBV6-2 or TRBV6-3, the J gene TRBJ2-1; 9 positions agree with TRBD2. Trimming removed 2 bases from V and 6 bases from J; junction bases left unmatched: 8. The CDR3 extends over 16 amino acids. Germline CDR1 reads MNHEY; CDR2 reads SVGEGT. CDR3 in DNA: TGTGCCAGCAGTTACAGGGGACTAGCAGGGCCCAATGAGCAGTTCTTC. Protein sequence: CASSYRGLAGPNEQFF.

The chain has TRBV6-5 and TRBJ2-3; 7 positions match TRBD2. V was pared by 6 bases and J by 2 bases, with 8 bases of the junction left unmatched. Per germline, CDR1 MNHEY and CDR2 SVGAGI. The CDR3 sequence is 15 residues long. Here the CDR3 reads CASRLGLLPTDTQYF. The CDR3 DNA reads as TGTGCCAGCAGACTGGGACTATTACCCACAGATACGCAGTATTTT.